The present TCR beta chain was sequenced within a study of T cell responses to AZD1222 COVID-19 vaccine. Trimming pared 0 bases from V and 0 bases from J, leaving 2 bases between. Germline V CDR1 and CDR2: SGHNT, YYREEE (reference sequence). The length of the CDR3 is 13 residues. Overall study findings and caveats: Nearly half of spike-specific TCRs reportedly go after variant regions that carry no mutations. Sampling captured repertoires only after the peak T cell response.

This clone was recorded a few times. Its target is not known. Using immunoSEQ multiplex PCR, the repertoire was profiled, and TCRdb retains in-frame clones only, with some absent. The sample lists about 120,000 clones, approximately 86% occurring once. Here the sequenced sample was peripheral blood, taken on day 0 of AZD1222 vaccination. The V and J genes are TRBV5-4 and TRBJ2-3; D is ambiguous. This TCR derives from an adult in good health. CDR3 protein: CASSLGSTDTQYF. The CDR3 DNA sequence: TGTGCCAGCAGCTTGGGTAGCACAGATACGCAGTATTTT.